This entry features one TCR beta chain sequence. The antigen remains unidentified. Germline CDR1 and CDR2: LNHNV and YYDKDF (reference sequence). The CDR3 has 16 amino acids. The V gene end was trimmed by 1 base and the J gene end by 8 bases; junction bases not matched to a gene: 10. This sample was taken from a study of T cells in Graves' hyperthyroidism and ophthalmopathy. The patients, who ranged from 18 to 65 in age, presented with newly diagnosed hyperthyroidism lasting under 2 months. The diagnostic basis comprised clinical symptoms, serum thyroxine and TRAb, thyroid ultrasound and orbital computed tomography. Amplification targeted TCR beta CDR3 regions from RNA transcripts. First-round RT-PCR of the TCR CDR3 relied on the HTBI primer set. MiXCR was run by TCRdb on the multiplex PCR reads, yielding one entry per CDR3 protein. Here the sample spans 750,000 to 900,000 distinct CDR3 sequences, 35% to 40% being singletons.

General study findings and limits: In validation, the model predicted ophthalmopathy. These predictions came a median about 6.5 months before onset. Peripheral blood also featured most of the thyroid clonotypes expanded above 0.001.

This chain uses TRBV15 with TRBJ1-3, with 8 bases lining up with TRBD1. The source of this sequence is a man aged 18-30 years with Graves' hyperthyroidism. The sequenced sample consisted of blood. The CDR3 region has the DNA TGTGCCACCAGCAGAGGTGACAGGGGCCATGGCTACACCATATATTTT. Its translation: CATSRGDRGHGYTIYF.